The 20 T cell receptor beta chains below were found in one sample sequenced in a study of cytomegalovirus exposure and HLA in healthy donors. This PCR relied on a set of 60 Vbeta primers and 13 Jbeta primers. Profiling relied on immunoSEQ multiplex PCR, and the TCRdb table lists in-frame clones only, not all of them. Of 65,000 or so clones in the sample, 55% to 65% were seen once. Specimen: PBMCs. Receptors originate from a man aged 30-40 years in good health and CMV-seronegative.

This clone was seen more than once but under ten times. This chain connects TRBV7-6 to TRBJ1-3; 7 nucleotides match TRBD1. The CDR3 length is 17 residues. Germline CDR1 and CDR2: SGHVS and FNYEAQ. Unmatched junction bases numbered 10, after V lost 5 bases and J lost 0 bases. CDR3 nucleotide sequence: TGTGCCAGCAGCCTCGGGACAGCCCCTACCTCTGGAAACACCATATATTTT. This gives the protein CASSLGTAPTSGNTIYF.

This chain links TRBV2 with TRBJ1-1; TRBD1 matches 10 bases. This CDR3 comprises 16 residues. V was pared by 2 bases and J by 4 bases, with 7 bases of the junction left unmatched. Germline V gene sequence: CDR1 SNHLY, CDR2 FYNNEI. The CDR3 region is CASSEWRDRGTTEAFF. The CDR3 DNA follows: TGTGCCAGCAGTGAATGGAGGGACAGGGGAACCACTGAAGCTTTCTTT.

Comments on this clone: Other DNA variants within this sample encode the same CDR3. The V and J genes are TRBV5-6 and TRBJ2-2; TRBD2 matches at 7 bases. The CDR3 contains 14 residues. The V and J ends lost 4 bases and 2 bases, in that order; junction bases with no gene match: 2. The V gene's germline CDR1 is SGHDT and CDR2 YYEEEE. The CDR3 coding sequence is TGTGCCAGCAGCAGGACTAGAAACACCGGGGAGCTGTTTTTT. This gives the protein CASSRTRNTGELFF.

CDR3 nucleotide sequence: TGCGCCAGCAGTGAGTCGACGGACAGGGGCACCGTCAATGAGCAGTTCTTC. It codes for CASSESTDRGTVNEQFF. The chain links TRBV10-1 to TRBJ2-1; 9 positions agree with TRBD1. Per germline, CDR1 WNHNN and CDR2 SYGVQD (reference sequence). J was trimmed by 6 bases and V by 0 bases; bases with no gene match: 9. This CDR3 is built from 17 residues.

This chain joins TRBV7-6 and TRBJ1-3; D is unresolved. Germline CDR1 reads SGHVS; CDR2 reads FNYEAQ. With 1 base removed from V and 5 bases from J, the gap between germline ends came to 18 bases. The CDR3 contains 17 residues. The CDR3 here is CASSLGSGISQRNTIYF. The CDR3 DNA sequence: TGTGCCAGCAGCTTAGGTTCCGGGATCTCACAGCGAAACACCATATATTTT.

This chain joins TRBV7-9 and TRBJ2-6; TRBD1 is a possible D gene (6 bases). Trimming left V 9 bases short and J 2 bases short, with 11 bases between. CDR3 length equals 14 residues. Germline values: CDR1 SEHNR, CDR2 FQNEAQ (reference sequence). CDR3 protein: CASLEGAGANVLTF. The CDR3 nucleotides read TGTGCCAGTCTCGAGGGGGCTGGGGCCAACGTCCTGACTTTC.

In its sample, this clone was seen a few times. The V gene is TRBV18, the J gene TRBJ2-1, with 8 bases identical to TRBD1. Germline CDR1 is KGHSH and CDR2 is LQKENI. Unmatched junction bases numbered 12, after V lost 6 bases and J lost 5 bases. CDR3 size: 16 residues. For the CDR3, the DNA is TGTGCCAGCTCGCCAACACGAACAGGGGGGAACAATGAGCAGTTCTTC. Encoded protein: CASSPTRTGGNNEQFF.

The V gene is TRBV4-1, the J gene TRBJ2-5; maybe TRBD1 (6 bases). The CDR3 totals 15 residues. V lost 3 bases and J 1 base, leaving 12 bases between the germline ends. Germline V gene sequence: CDR1 MGHRA, CDR2 YSYEKL. CDR3 protein: CASSHLQGTQETQYF. The CDR3 coding sequence is TGCGCCAGCAGCCATTTACAGGGTACCCAAGAGACCCAGTACTTC.

This clone was counted a few times. The J gene is TRBJ2-2, the V gene TRBV2, with a possible D match to TRBD1 (5 bases). Per the germline V gene, CDR1 is SNHLY and CDR2 is FYNNEI. Trimming removed 0 bases at V and 1 base at J, with 15 bases between. The CDR3 has 18 amino acids. The CDR3 loop is CASSEALSGNLNTGELFF. In DNA form, the CDR3 reads TGTGCCAGCAGTGAAGCGCTTTCAGGGAACTTGAACACCGGGGAGCTGTTTTTT. The entire variable domain, with the rest obtained from reference TRBV2 and TRBJ2-2, is as follows: EPEVTQTPSHQVTQMGQEVILRCVPISNHLYFYWYRQILGQKVEFLVSFYNNEISEKSEIFDDQFSVERPDGSNFTLKIRSTKLEDSAMYFCASSEALSGNLNTGELFFGEGSRLTVL.

This clone was seen a few times. This chain connects TRBV27 to TRBJ2-1; D is perhaps TRBD1 (6 bases). The V and J ends lost 2 bases and 5 bases respectively, with 13 bases between them. This CDR3 region has 15 residues. The V gene's germline CDR1 is MNHEY and CDR2 SMNVEV (reference sequence). This CDR3 is CASSLTGTRHNEQFF. The CDR3 bases are TGTGCCAGCAGTTTAACCGGGACAAGACACAATGAGCAGTTCTTC.

The genes are TRBV7-3 and TRBJ2-2; D is possibly TRBD1 (6 bases). The germline gives CDR1 SGHTA, CDR2 FQGTGA. There are 14 residues in the CDR3. V lost 2 bases, J lost 3 bases, and 7 bases lay in between. CDR3 sequence (DNA): TGTGCCAGCAGCTTATACAGGGACACCGGGGAGCTGTTTTTT. Translation gives CASSLYRDTGELFF.

This rearrangement joins TRBV4-1 to TRBJ2-1; 8 bases line up with TRBD2. Germline V gene data show CDR1 as MGHRA and CDR2 as YSYEKL. V lost 5 bases and J lost 5; bases outside the gene matches: 5. CDR3 size: 14 residues. The chain's CDR3 is CASSFRGGDNEQFF. CDR3 bases: TGCGCCAGCAGCTTTCGGGGGGGAGACAATGAGCAGTTCTTC.

The count of this clone is one. The chain employs TRBV7-2 and TRBJ2-1; TRBD2 matches 8 bases. V lost 2 bases, J lost 8 bases, and 2 bases stayed unmatched. Germline V CDR1 and CDR2: SGHTA, FQGNSA. The CDR3 runs 13 residues. The CDR3 DNA sequence: TGTGCCAGCAGCTTAAAAGCGGGAGATGAGCAGTTCTTC. This translates into CASSLKAGDEQFF.

This clone was picked up a small number of times. This chain uses TRBV6-5 with TRBJ2-7, with D possibly being TRBD2 (6 bases). CDR1 is MNHEY, CDR2 SVGAGI, per germline. This CDR3 spans 14 amino acids. V was cut by 6 bases and J by 1 base, with 13 bases left in between. CDR3 in DNA: TGTGCCAGCAGCTCGGGACTTATATCCTACGAGCAGTACTTC. This gives the protein CASSSGLISYEQYF.

The chain couples TRBV5-1 to TRBJ1-6, with D possibly being TRBD1 (5 bases). This CDR3 contains 15 residues. Trimming cost V 0 bases and J 8 bases, with 12 bases left between them. Germline V gene sequence: CDR1 SGHRS, CDR2 YFSETQ. CDR3 DNA: TGCGCCAGCAGCTTGGCAGGGCAGGGATATTCACCCCTCCACTTT. It encodes CASSLAGQGYSPLHF.

V and J are TRBV19 and TRBJ1-1, with D possibly matching TRBD1 (6 bases). The CDR3 loop spans 13 amino acids. V shed 6 bases and J shed 4 bases, with 12 bases lying between them. The V gene's germline CDR1 is LNHDA and CDR2 SQIVND (reference sequence). The CDR3 reads CASRRGPITEAFF. DNA for the CDR3: TGTGCCAGTAGGCGGGGGCCCATCACTGAAGCTTTCTTT.

The CDR3 DNA reads as TGTGCCAGCAGCCAGTCACAGGGGAGAAGCAGTGAGCAGTTCTTC. Its protein is CASSQSQGRSSEQFF. The J gene is TRBJ2-1, the V gene TRBV4-2; 7 nucleotides line up with TRBD1. Losses at the gene ends were 3 bases for V and 9 bases for J; bases not matched to a gene: 11. The CDR3 spans 15 residues. Germline-derived CDR1 and CDR2 are LGHNA and YNFKEQ.

The chain is built from TRBV6-1 and TRBJ2-1; the match to TRBD1 covers 7 bases. V lost 3 bases to trimming and J lost 4 bases; unmatched junction nucleotides: 6. Germline assignment: CDR1 MNHNS and CDR2 SASEGT. The CDR3 has 15 residues. The CDR3 spells CASSDRDSLYNEQFF. The CDR3 DNA sequence: TGTGCCAGCAGTGACCGGGACAGCCTTTACAATGAGCAGTTCTTC.

This clone was seen more than once but under ten times. The chain combines TRBV4-1 with TRBJ2-5; a weak D match, TRBD1 (5 bases). The DNA end is a closer match to TRBJ2-7, so the J assignment may be wrong. Germline loops: CDR1 MGHRA, CDR2 YSYEKL. This CDR3 comprises 14 residues. The CDR3 is CASSQKEMGLEQYF. In DNA form, the CDR3 reads TGCGCCAGCAGCCAGAAGGAGATGGGGCTCGAGCAGTACTTC.

This clone is a singleton in its sample. The CDR3 nucleotides are TGTGCCCACGGGGGGGCTAGCGGGGCCCCCGGGGGGACCCAGTACTTC. Residues: CAHGGASGAPGGTQYF. This chain uses TRBV30 with TRBJ2-5; 9 nucleotides match TRBD2. The CDR3 covers 16 residues. Per germline, CDR1 GTSNPN and CDR2 SVGIG (reference sequence). J lost 7 bases, V lost 8 bases, and 20 bases had no gene match.